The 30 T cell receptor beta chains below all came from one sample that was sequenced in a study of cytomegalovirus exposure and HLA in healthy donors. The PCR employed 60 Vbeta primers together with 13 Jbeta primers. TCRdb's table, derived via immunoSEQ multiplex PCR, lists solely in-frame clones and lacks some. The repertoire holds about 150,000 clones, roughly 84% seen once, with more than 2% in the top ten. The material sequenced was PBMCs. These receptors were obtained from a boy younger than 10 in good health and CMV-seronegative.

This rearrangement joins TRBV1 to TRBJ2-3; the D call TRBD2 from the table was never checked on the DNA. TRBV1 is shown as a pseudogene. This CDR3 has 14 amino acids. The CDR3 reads CTSSLTSGSDTQYF. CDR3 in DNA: TGCACCAGCAGCTTGACTAGCGGGTCAGATACGCAGTATTTT.

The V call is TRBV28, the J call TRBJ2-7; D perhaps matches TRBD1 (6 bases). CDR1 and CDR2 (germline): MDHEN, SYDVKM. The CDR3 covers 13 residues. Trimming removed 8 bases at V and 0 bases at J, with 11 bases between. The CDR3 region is CASYGQISYEQYF. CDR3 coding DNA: TGTGCCAGCTACGGACAGATCTCCTACGAGCAGTACTTC.

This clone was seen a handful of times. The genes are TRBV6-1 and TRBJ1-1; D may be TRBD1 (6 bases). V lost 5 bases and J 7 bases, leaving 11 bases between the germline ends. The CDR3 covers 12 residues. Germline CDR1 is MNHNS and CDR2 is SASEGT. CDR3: CASSLQGSEAFF. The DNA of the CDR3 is TGTGCCAGCAGTTTACAGGGCAGTGAAGCTTTCTTT.

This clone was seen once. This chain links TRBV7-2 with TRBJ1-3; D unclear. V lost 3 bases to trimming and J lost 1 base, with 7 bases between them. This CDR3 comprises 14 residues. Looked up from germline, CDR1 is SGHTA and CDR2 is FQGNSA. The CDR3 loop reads CASSFDKSGNTIYF. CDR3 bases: TGTGCCAGCAGCTTTGACAAATCTGGAAACACCATATATTTT. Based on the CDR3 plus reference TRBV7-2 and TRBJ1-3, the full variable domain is GAGVSQSPSNKVTEKGKDVELRCDPISGHTALYWYRQSLGQGLEFLIYFQGNSAPDKSGLPSDRFSAERTGGSVSTLTIQRTQQEDSAVYLCASSFDKSGNTIYFGEGSWLTVV.

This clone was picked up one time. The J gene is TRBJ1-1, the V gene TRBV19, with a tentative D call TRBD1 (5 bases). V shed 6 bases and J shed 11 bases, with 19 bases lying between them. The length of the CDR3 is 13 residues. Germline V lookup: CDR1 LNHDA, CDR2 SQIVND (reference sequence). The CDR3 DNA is TGTGCCAGTAGCACGTTGGGACTCGACAACGCTTTCTTT. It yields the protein CASSTLGLDNAFF. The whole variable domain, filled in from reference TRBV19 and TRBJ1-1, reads DGGITQSPKYLFRKEGQNVTLSCEQNLNHDAMYWYRQDPGQGLRLIYYSQIVNDFQKGDIAEGYSVSREKKESFPLTVTSAQKNPTAFYLCASSTLGLDNAFFGQGTRLTVV.

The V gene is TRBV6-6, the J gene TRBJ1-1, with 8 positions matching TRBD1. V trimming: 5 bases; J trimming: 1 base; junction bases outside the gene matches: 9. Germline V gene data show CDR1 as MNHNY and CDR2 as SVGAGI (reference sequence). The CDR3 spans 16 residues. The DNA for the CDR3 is TGTGCCAGCAGTACAGGGACAGGCCTGGGGAACACTGAAGCTTTCTTT. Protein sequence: CASSTGTGLGNTEAFF.

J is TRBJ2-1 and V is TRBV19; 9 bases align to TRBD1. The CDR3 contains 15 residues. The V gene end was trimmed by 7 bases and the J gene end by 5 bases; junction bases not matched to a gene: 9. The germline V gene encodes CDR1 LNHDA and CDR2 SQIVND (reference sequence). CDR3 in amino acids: CASIETGGPHNEQFF. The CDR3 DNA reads TGTGCCAGTATCGAAACAGGGGGCCCTCACAATGAGCAGTTCTTC.

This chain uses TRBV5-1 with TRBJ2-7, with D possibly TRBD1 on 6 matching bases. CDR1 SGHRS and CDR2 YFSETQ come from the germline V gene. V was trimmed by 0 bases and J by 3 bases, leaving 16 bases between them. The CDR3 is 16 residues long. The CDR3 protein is CASSLDPTGQSYEQYF. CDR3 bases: TGCGCCAGCAGCTTGGATCCGACGGGACAAAGCTACGAGCAGTACTTC.

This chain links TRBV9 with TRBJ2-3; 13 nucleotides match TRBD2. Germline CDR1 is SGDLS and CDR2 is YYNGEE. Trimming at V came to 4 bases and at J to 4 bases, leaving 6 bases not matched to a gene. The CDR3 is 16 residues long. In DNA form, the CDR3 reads TGTGCCAGCAGCTCTGGACTAGCGGGGGAACCAGATACGCAGTATTTT. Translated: CASSSGLAGEPDTQYF.

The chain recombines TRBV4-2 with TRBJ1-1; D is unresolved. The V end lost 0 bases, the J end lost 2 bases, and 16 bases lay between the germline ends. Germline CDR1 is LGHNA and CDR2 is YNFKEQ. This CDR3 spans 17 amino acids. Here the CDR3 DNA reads TGTGCCAGCAGCCAAGATTCGGGTACGAGGCTAAACACTGAAGCTTTCTTT. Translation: CASSQDSGTRLNTEAFF.

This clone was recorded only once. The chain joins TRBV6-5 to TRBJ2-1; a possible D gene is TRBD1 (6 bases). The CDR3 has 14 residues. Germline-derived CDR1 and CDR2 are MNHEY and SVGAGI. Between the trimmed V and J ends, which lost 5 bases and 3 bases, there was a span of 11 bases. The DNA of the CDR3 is TGTGCCAGCAGTCTCGGGACAAACTACAATGAGCAGTTCTTC. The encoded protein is CASSLGTNYNEQFF.

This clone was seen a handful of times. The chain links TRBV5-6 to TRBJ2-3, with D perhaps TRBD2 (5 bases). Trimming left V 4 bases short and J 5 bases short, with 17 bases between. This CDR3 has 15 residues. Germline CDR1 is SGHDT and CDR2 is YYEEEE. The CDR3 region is CASSRGIDYRDTQYF. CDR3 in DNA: TGTGCCAGCAGCCGAGGGATTGACTACCGAGATACGCAGTATTTT. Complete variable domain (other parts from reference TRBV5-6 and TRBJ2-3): DAGVTQSPTHLIKTRGQQVTLRCSPKSGHDTVSWYQQALGQGPQFIFQYYEEEERQRGNFPDRFSGHQFPNYSSELNVNALLLGDSALYLCASSRGIDYRDTQYFGPGTRLTVL.

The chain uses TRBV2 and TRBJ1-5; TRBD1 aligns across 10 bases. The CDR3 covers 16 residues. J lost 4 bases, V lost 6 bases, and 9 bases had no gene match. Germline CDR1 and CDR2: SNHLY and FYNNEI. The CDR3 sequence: CASSLEGTGENQPQHF. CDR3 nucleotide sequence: TGTGCCAGCAGCCTAGAAGGGACAGGGGAGAATCAGCCCCAGCATTTT.

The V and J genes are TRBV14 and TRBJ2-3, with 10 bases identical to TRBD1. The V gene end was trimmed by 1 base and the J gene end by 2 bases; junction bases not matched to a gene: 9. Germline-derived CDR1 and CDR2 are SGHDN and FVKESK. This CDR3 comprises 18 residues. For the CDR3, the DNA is TGTGCCAGCAGCCAAGGAAGGTGGGGGACAGGGGCCACAGATACGCAGTATTTT. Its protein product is CASSQGRWGTGATDTQYF.

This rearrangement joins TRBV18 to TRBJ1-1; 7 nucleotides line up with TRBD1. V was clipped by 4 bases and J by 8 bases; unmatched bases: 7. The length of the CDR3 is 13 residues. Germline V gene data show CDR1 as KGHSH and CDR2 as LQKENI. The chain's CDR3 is CASSRLGTAEAFF. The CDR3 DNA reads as TGTGCCAGCTCACGCCTGGGGACAGCCGAAGCTTTCTTT.

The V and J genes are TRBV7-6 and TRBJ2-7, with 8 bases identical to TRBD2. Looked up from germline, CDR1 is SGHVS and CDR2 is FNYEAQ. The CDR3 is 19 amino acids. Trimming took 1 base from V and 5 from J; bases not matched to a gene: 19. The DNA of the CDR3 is TGTGCCAGCAGCTTAGGGGCATGTGCGGGGGGATGTCAAATGAACGAGCAGTACTTC. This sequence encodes CASSLGACAGGCQMNEQYF.

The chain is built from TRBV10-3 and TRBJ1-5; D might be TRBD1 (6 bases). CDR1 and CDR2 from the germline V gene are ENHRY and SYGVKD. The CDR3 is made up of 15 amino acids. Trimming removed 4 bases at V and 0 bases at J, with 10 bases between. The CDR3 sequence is CAISAGTRSNQPQHF. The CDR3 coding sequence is TGTGCCATCAGTGCTGGGACACGTAGCAATCAGCCCCAGCATTTT.

This CDR3 reads CASSAGGRGRTEAGTRVYGYTF. The CDR3 nucleotides read TGCGCCAGCAGCGCGGGTGGTCGGGGGAGAACCGAAGCGGGGACCCGTGTCTATGGCTACACCTTC. The chain is built from TRBV5-1 and TRBJ1-2; weak D call: TRBD1 (5 bases). Germline values: CDR1 SGHRS, CDR2 YFSETQ. V gave up 4 bases and J gave up 4 bases, with 38 bases separating them. The CDR3 runs 22 residues.

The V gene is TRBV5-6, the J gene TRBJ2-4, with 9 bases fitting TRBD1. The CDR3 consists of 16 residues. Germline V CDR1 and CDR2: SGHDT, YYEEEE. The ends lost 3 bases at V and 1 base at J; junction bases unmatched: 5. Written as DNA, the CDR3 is TGTGCCAGCAGCTCATCCGACAGGGGGGCCAAAAACATTCAGTACTTC. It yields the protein CASSSSDRGAKNIQYF. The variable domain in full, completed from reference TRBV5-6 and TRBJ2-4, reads DAGVTQSPTHLIKTRGQQVTLRCSPKSGHDTVSWYQQALGQGPQFIFQYYEEEERQRGNFPDRFSGHQFPNYSSELNVNALLLGDSALYLCASSSSDRGAKNIQYFGAGTRLSVL.

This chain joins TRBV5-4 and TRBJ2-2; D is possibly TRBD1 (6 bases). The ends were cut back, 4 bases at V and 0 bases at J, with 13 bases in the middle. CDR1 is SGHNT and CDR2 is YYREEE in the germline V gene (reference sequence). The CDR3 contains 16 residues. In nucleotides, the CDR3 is TGTGCCAGCAGCCAACCGGACAGTTCGAACACCGGGGAGCTGTTTTTT. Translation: CASSQPDSSNTGELFF.

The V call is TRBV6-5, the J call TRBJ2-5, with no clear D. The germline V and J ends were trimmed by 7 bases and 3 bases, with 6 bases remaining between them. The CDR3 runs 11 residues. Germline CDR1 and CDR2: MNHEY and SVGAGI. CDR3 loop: CASTQKETQYF. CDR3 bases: TGTGCCAGCACCCAGAAAGAGACCCAGTACTTC.

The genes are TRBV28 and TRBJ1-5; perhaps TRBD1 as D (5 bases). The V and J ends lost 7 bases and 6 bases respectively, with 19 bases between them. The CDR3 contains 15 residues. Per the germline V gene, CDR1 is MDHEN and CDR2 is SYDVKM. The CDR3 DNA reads TGTGCCAGCACCTCGCGGGGGGACGGCGTTCAGCCCCAGCATTTT. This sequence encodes CASTSRGDGVQPQHF.

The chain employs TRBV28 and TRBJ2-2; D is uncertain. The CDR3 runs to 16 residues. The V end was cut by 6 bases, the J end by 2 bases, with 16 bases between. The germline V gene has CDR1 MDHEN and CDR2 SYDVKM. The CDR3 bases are TGTGCCAGCAGCGAATTAGCCATCATAAACACCGGGGAGCTGTTTTTT. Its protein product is CASSELAIINTGELFF.

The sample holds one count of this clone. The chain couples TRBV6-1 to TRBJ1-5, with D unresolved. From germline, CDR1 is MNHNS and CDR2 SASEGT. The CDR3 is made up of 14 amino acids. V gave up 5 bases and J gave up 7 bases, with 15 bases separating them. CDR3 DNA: TGTGCCAGCAGTATGGGAGGGCCCCACCAGCCCCAGCATTTT. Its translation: CASSMGGPHQPQHF.

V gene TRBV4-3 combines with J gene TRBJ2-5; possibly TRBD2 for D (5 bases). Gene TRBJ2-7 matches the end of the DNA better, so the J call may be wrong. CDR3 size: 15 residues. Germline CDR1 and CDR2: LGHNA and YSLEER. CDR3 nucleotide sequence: TGCGCCAGCAGCCAAGACCTAGCCCGGAGAATCGAGCAGTACTTC. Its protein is CASSQDLARRIEQYF.

In DNA, the CDR3 is TGTGCCAGCAGCTTGGAAGGCGGTTGGACCGGGGAGCTGTTTTTT. Translating it yields CASSLEGGWTGELFF. The chain is built from TRBV7-9 and TRBJ2-2; D remains ambiguous. This CDR3 has 15 residues. Germline CDR1 reads SEHNR; CDR2 reads FQNEAQ (reference sequence). Trimming removed 3 bases from V and 5 bases from J, with 13 bases in between.

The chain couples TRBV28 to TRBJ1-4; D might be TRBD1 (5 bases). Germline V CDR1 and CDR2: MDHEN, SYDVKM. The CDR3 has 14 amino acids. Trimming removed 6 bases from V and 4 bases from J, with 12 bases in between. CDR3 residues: CASSRRQLNEKLFF. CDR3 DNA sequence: TGTGCCAGCAGCCGCCGACAGCTTAATGAAAAACTGTTTTTT.

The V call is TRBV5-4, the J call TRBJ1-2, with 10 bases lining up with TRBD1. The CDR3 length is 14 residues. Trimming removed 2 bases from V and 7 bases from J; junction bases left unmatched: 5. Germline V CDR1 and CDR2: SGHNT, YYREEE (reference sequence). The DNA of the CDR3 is TGTGCCAGCAGCTTAGGACAGGGGGTTTTTGGCTACACCTTC. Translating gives CASSLGQGVFGYTF.

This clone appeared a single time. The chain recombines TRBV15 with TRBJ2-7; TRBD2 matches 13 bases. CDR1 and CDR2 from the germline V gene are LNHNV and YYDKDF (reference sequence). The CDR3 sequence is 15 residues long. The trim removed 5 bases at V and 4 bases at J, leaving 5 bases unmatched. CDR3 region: CATSLTSGGPYEQYF. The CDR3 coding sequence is TGTGCCACCAGCCTGACTAGCGGGGGGCCGTACGAGCAGTACTTC.

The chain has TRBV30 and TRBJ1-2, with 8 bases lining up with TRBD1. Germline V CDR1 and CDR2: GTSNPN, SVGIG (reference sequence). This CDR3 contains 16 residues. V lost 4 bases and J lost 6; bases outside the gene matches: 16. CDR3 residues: CAWNPSQGAVFNGYTF. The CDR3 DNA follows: TGTGCCTGGAACCCTTCCCAGGGGGCAGTATTTAATGGCTACACCTTC.